These T cell receptor beta chains were read from a single sample in a study of graft-versus-host responses after intestinal transplantation. These TCRs are of unknown antigen specificity. Repertoires were generated with immunoSEQ multiplex PCR, while TCRdb's copy carries only in-frame clones and drops some. The sample records about 120,000 clones, just under 95% being singletons. The material sequenced was unstimulated CD4+ T cells sorted from spleen or lymph node cells, taken before intestinal transplant. These receptors were collected from a human donor who received an intestinal transplant. The CDR3 runs from the conserved cysteine through the conserved F or W. Fields, in order: V gene, D gene, J gene, clone size, CDR3 protein, CDR3 DNA. The D gene is left open where the match is weak. Rows give clone size only sometimes, using once, few, many, or a class for an expanded clone.

>TRBV6-5|-|TRBJ2-7|-
CASRREGNYEQYF
TGTGCCAGCAGGAGAGAGGGGAACTACGAGCAGTACTTC
>TRBV7-2|-|TRBJ1-1|-
CASRTKGTVGVNTEAFF
TGTGCCAGTCGGACGAAGGGGACTGTGGGGGTGAACACTGAAGCTTTCTTT
>TRBV6-1|-|TRBJ2-7|-
CASSRARTYEQYF
TGTGCCAGCAGCCGCGCTCGGACCTACGAGCAGTACTTC
>TRBV7-3|-|TRBJ2-2|-
CASSRRGTGELFF
TGTGCCAGCAGCCGAAGGGGTACCGGGGAGCTGTTTTTT
>TRBV25-1|-|TRBJ2-1|-
CASSGTYLHEQFF
TGTGCCAGCAGTGGGACCTACCTCCATGAGCAGTTCTTC
>TRBV28|-|TRBJ2-5|-
CASSLGSYQETQYF
TGTGCCAGCAGTTTAGGGTCTTACCAAGAGACCCAGTACTTC
>TRBV7-2|-|TRBJ1-3|-
CASSLQSSGNTIYF
TGTGCCAGCAGCTTACAGAGTTCTGGAAACACCATATATTTT
>TRBV6-5|-|TRBJ2-5|-
CASSYSEAWEQYF
TGTGCCAGCAGTTACTCCGAGGCTTGGGAGCAGTACTTC
>TRBV2|-|TRBJ2-5|-
CASALRGRGQETQYF
TGTGCCAGTGCTCTTAGAGGGCGGGGACAAGAGACCCAGTACTTC
>TRBV6-5|-|TRBJ1-1|-
CASSYSGSMNTEAFF
TGTGCCAGCAGTTACTCAGGCAGCATGAACACTGAAGCTTTCTTT
>TRBV30|TRBD2|TRBJ2-5|once
CAWRAIAGGPVTQYF
TGTGCCTGGAGGGCAATAGCGGGAGGGCCGGTGACCCAGTACTTC
>TRBV5-5|-|TRBJ1-1|-
CASSTQTANTEAFF
TGTGCCAGCAGCACGCAGACAGCGAACACTGAAGCTTTCTTT
>TRBV7-9|-|TRBJ2-2|-
CASSLWTAWELFF
TGTGCCAGCAGCTTATGGACTGCGTGGGAGCTGTTTTTT
>TRBV25-1|TRBD1|TRBJ2-2|-
CASSEYGTGSTGELFF
TGTGCCAGCAGTGAGTACGGGACAGGGTCCACCGGGGAGCTGTTTTTT
>TRBV2|TRBD1|TRBJ1-2|-
CASGAGGYRNYGYTF
TGTGCCAGCGGGGCAGGGGGCTATAGGAACTATGGCTACACCTTC
>TRBV28|-|TRBJ2-3|-
CASRAPGLDTQYF
TGTGCCAGCAGAGCTCCAGGGTTAGATACGCAGTATTTT
>TRBV21-1|-|TRBJ1-4|-
CARLGGHYNEKLFF
TGTGCCAGGCTCGGGGGGCACTATAATGAAAAACTGTTTTTT
>TRBV19|-|TRBJ1-1|-
CASRMREGTKAFF
TGTGCCAGTAGAATGCGGGAGGGAACTAAAGCTTTCTTT